This TCR beta chain is from a study of breast tumors, draining lymph nodes, adjacent tissues. This clonotype has at least ten counts. One entry per CDR3 protein, called by TCRdb with MiXCR from the multiplex PCR reads. Found here are approximately 11,000 distinct CDR3 sequences, around 34% of them singletons; the top ten hold 14% to 15%. Germline V gene sequence: CDR1 SNHLY, CDR2 FYNNEI. Unmatched junction bases numbered 6, after V lost 5 bases and J lost 0 bases. CDR3 length equals 16 residues. J is TRBJ1-4 and V is TRBV2; 7 bases line up with TRBD1. This clonotype originated in a female donor with breast cancer. Some clones in this sample may be carry-over from other donors' samples. The sequenced material came from breast tumor tissue. In nucleotides, the CDR3 is TGTGCCAGCAGTCGAGACAGGGTGACAACTAATGAAAAACTGTTTTTT. The encoded protein is CASSRDRVTTNEKLFF.